Each of the 23 T cell receptor beta chains below was sequenced from the same sample in a study of tumor-infiltrating lymphocytes in primary liver carcinoma. Blood RNA was derived from unsorted whole blood, and germline DNA was extracted too. Production of TCR beta cDNA used 500 ng total RNA together with a constant-region primer. Three nested multiplex PCR rounds of slightly modified ARM-PCR generated TCR beta libraries. TRBV1-TRBV30 forward primers and a C-beta reverse primer were used in the first two PCR rounds, which each ran for about 9 cycles. TCRdb reanalysed the multiplex PCR reads using MiXCR and keeps one entry per CDR3 protein. The repertoire holds fewer than 250,000 distinct CDR3 sequences, 65% seen once, with 5.5% to 9% in the top ten. The sequenced sample consisted of peripheral blood. The receptors were sampled from a woman aged 55-70 years with primary liver carcinoma and hepatitis B virus infection.

This clonotype was observed at least ten times. This chain links TRBV6-1 with TRBJ2-7; D is undetermined. This CDR3 has 15 amino acids. The V gene lost 3 bases and the J gene lost 3 bases, with 15 bases spanning the gap. The germline V gene has CDR1 MNHNS and CDR2 SASEGT. The CDR3 region has the DNA TGTGCCAGCAGTGACCCTCACTACTCCATCTACGAGCAGTACTTC. It codes for CASSDPHYSIYEQYF.

This clonotype came up many times. This rearrangement joins TRBV10-3 to TRBJ2-7; the match to TRBD2 covers 13 bases. The germline gives CDR1 ENHRY, CDR2 SYGVKD. The CDR3 is 16 amino acids. The V segment lost 6 bases and the J segment 0 bases; nucleotides outside the gene matches: 5. In DNA form, the CDR3 reads TGTGCCATCAGAAGAGGACTAGCGGGGGCCTCCTACGAGCAGTACTTC. Translated, it gives CAIRRGLAGASYEQYF.

This sequence joins TRBV11-2 and TRBJ2-7; TRBD1 aligns across 8 bases. Germline lookup yields CDR1 SGHAT and CDR2 FQNNGV. The CDR3 is made up of 14 amino acids. Trimming cost V 5 bases and J 5 bases; bases outside gene matches: 8. The CDR3 sequence is CASSPRQGLNEQYF. DNA for the CDR3: TGTGCCAGCAGCCCAAGACAGGGGCTCAACGAGCAGTACTTC.

Remarks on this clonotype: The junction departs from the called germline gene at one end, perhaps through a read error. The J gene is TRBJ2-2, the V gene TRBV29-1; D may be TRBD2 (5 bases). The CDR3 is 11 residues long. The germline CDR1 and CDR2 sequences are SQVTM and ANQGSEA. The CDR3 loop is CSVGYTGELLF. DNA of the CDR3: TGCAGCGTTGGCTACACCGGGGAGCTGTTGTTT.

The table lists this clonotype with a few counts. The chain combines TRBV5-4 with TRBJ2-3; 10 nucleotides agree with TRBD1. Germline CDR1 and CDR2: SGHNT and YYREEE (reference sequence). The CDR3 spans 16 residues. The junction had 5 bases not matched to a gene; V was cut back by 0 bases and J by 4 bases. CDR3 amino acids: CASSLADRGRADTQYF. DNA for the CDR3: TGTGCCAGCAGCTTGGCCGACAGGGGGCGTGCAGATACGCAGTATTTT.

With respect to this clonotype: A much larger clone differs by one base, so this may be a read error. The V and J genes are TRBV4-1 and TRBJ1-5; no clear D. The germline V gene has CDR1 MGHRA and CDR2 YSYEKL. The CDR3 loop spans 12 amino acids. The CDR3 region is CTSSQGGLPQHF. Here the CDR3 DNA reads TGCACCAGCAGCCAAGGCGGTCTACCCCAGCATTTT.

This clonotype came up a few times. One end of the junction varies from germline; a read error may be responsible. The J gene is TRBJ2-3, the V gene TRBV19, with D possibly TRBD2 on 5 matching bases. The CDR3 sequence is 14 residues long. In germline, CDR1 is LNHDA, CDR2 SQIVND (reference sequence). The CDR3 DNA reads TGCGCCAGCCGGACGAGCGGAAGCACAGATACGCAGTATTTT. Translated: CASRTSGSTDTQYF.

V and J are TRBV5-6 and TRBJ2-1; 7 bases line up with TRBD2. The germline gives CDR1 SGHDT, CDR2 YYEEEE. This CDR3 spans 16 amino acids. The V segment lost 2 bases and the J segment 5 bases; nucleotides outside the gene matches: 10. CDR3 in amino acids: CASSLKLARSNNEQFF. CDR3 sequence (DNA): TGTGCCAGCAGCTTAAAACTAGCGCGATCAAACAATGAGCAGTTCTTC. Variable domain in full (rest from reference TRBV5-6 and TRBJ2-1): DAGVTQSPTHLIKTRGQQVTLRCSPKSGHDTVSWYQQALGQGPQFIFQYYEEEERQRGNFPDRFSGHQFPNYSSELNVNALLLGDSALYLCASSLKLARSNNEQFFGPGTRLTVL.

Regarding this clonotype: This may arise from a read error, as a much more abundant clone is one base away. This CDR3 fails to terminate in the conserved phenylalanine or tryptophan, so it likely reflects a read error. The rearrangement uses TRBV6-4 and TRBJ1-5; TRBD1 matches 9 bases. Unmatched junction bases numbered 14, after V lost 8 bases and J lost 0 bases. The CDR3 covers 18 residues. CDR1 and CDR2 (germline): MRHNA, SNTAGT. The CDR3 reads CASHSRDRAPSSNQPQHC. The DNA of the CDR3 is TGTGCCAGCCACTCCCGGGACAGGGCCCCCAGTAGCAATCAGCCCCAGCATTGT.

This clonotype was seen many times. The chain employs TRBV6-5 and TRBJ1-6, with D hard to call. The CDR3 loop spans 13 amino acids. The ends were cut back, 6 bases at V and 7 bases at J, with 10 bases in the middle. CDR1 and CDR2 (germline): MNHEY, SVGAGI. The DNA for the CDR3 is TGTGCCAGCAGCGGACCACTCAATTCACCCCTCCACTTT. This encodes CASSGPLNSPLHF.

V is TRBV23-1 and J is TRBJ2-4; no clear D. TRBV23-1 is reported as an ORF; its role is uncertain. V shed 3 bases and J shed 0 bases, with 6 bases lying between them. The CDR3 has 14 residues. CDR3: CASSHNLAKNIQYF. The CDR3 DNA is TGCGCCAGCAGTCACAACCTAGCCAAAAACATTCAGTACTTC.

This chain joins TRBV19 and TRBJ2-6, with unresolved D. Trimming took 5 bases from V and 0 from J, leaving 17 bases between them. Germline-derived CDR1 and CDR2 are LNHDA and SQIVND (reference sequence). The CDR3 runs 18 residues. CDR3 loop: CASSFHLGGISGANVLTF. CDR3 DNA: TGTGCCAGTAGTTTTCATCTGGGTGGAATCTCTGGGGCCAACGTCCTGACTTTC.

To note about this clonotype: An end of the junction does not agree with germline; a read error may underlie this. CDR3 sequence reads: CASSQPGTGIQEAQYF. CDR3 DNA sequence: TGCGCCAGCAGCCAACCCGGCACAGGGATACAAGAGGCCCAGTACTTC. This chain uses TRBV4-1 with TRBJ2-5; a possible D gene is TRBD1 (6 bases). CDR3 size: 16 residues. Germline CDR1 and CDR2: MGHRA and YSYEKL.

A remark on this clonotype: The junction departs from the called germline gene at one end, perhaps through a read error. The chain couples TRBV20-1 to TRBJ2-1, with D unclear. The CDR3 runs 16 residues. Germline lookup yields CDR1 DFQATT and CDR2 SNEGSKA (reference sequence). CDR3 coding DNA: TGCAGTTCTAGAAATACGGGTAGGGCCTCCTACAATGAGCAGTTCTTC. Protein product: CSSRNTGRASYNEQFF.

This clonotype was observed once. A much larger clone lies one base from this, so it may be a read error. V gene TRBV12-5 combines with J gene TRBJ1-6; TRBD1 might be the D (5 bases). In germline, CDR1 is LGHNT, CDR2 FRNRAP. This CDR3 spans 14 amino acids. CDR3 in amino acids: CASGSRDSNSRLHF. In nucleotides, the CDR3 is TGTGCTAGTGGATCCAGGGACTCGAATTCACGCCTCCACTTT.

A word on this clonotype: Since a much larger clone is just one base distant, this may be a read error. The chain couples TRBV6-6 to TRBJ1-5; 8 bases fit TRBD1. CDR1 is MNHNY, CDR2 SVGAGI, per germline (reference sequence). V was clipped by 3 bases and J by 3 bases; unmatched bases: 4. The CDR3 runs 15 residues. CDR3 loop: CASSYEGQANQPQHF. Here the CDR3 DNA reads TGTGCCAGCAGTTATGAGGGACAGGCCAATCAGCCCCAGCATTTT.

About this clonotype: A much larger clone sits a single nucleotide away, making a read error possible. The chain uses TRBV4-1 and TRBJ2-7, with D possibly matching TRBD2 (5 bases). V lost 4 bases to trimming and J lost 0 bases, with 10 bases between them. The CDR3 is 14 residues long. CDR1 and CDR2 (germline): MGHRA, YSYEKL. The CDR3 DNA sequence: TGCGCCAGCAGCCGAGCGGAGAGCTCCTACGAGCAGTACTTC. Translated, it gives CASSRAESSYEQYF.

Turning to this clonotype: The junction does not match germline at one end; this may be a read error. The chain uses TRBV11-2 and TRBJ2-7; a possible D gene is TRBD1 (6 bases). This CDR3 contains 14 residues. Germline CDR1 is SGHAT and CDR2 is FQNNGV. The CDR3: CVSSSTTGVYEQYF. The CDR3 DNA sequence: TGTGTCAGCAGTTCGACGACAGGAGTGTACGAGCAGTACTTC.

This clonotype was observed a handful of times. The chain carries TRBV30 and TRBJ1-5, with 8 bases identical to TRBD1. Losses at the gene ends were 2 bases for V and 5 bases for J; bases not matched to a gene: 8. This CDR3 has 15 amino acids. Germline V lookup: CDR1 GTSNPN, CDR2 SVGIG (reference sequence). The CDR3, as DNA: TGTGCCTGGAGTTGGACAGGGAGGTTGGATCAGCCCCAGCATTTT. It codes for CAWSWTGRLDQPQHF.

Note on this clonotype: At one end the junction does not follow the germline gene, possibly because of a read error. This chain links TRBV20-1 with TRBJ2-1, with 15 bases matching TRBD2. CDR1 and CDR2 (germline): DFQATT, SNEGSKA (reference sequence). The length of the CDR3 is 16 residues. CDR3 sequence reads: CSARTSGRARGNEQLF. The CDR3 region has the DNA TGCAGTGCGAGGACTAGCGGGAGGGCCCGGGGAAATGAGCAGCTCTTC.

This clonotype was counted once. The V call is TRBV12-3 or TRBV12-4, the J call TRBJ2-7; 7 bases map to TRBD1. The V and J ends lost 2 bases and 2 bases, in that order; junction bases with no gene match: 3. The CDR3 is made up of 14 amino acids. CDR3 loop: CASSLSQGAYEQYF. The CDR3 DNA reads TGTGCCAGCAGTTTAAGTCAGGGGGCCTACGAGCAGTACTTC.

For this clonotype: An end of the junction does not agree with germline; a read error may underlie this. The chain carries TRBV11-2 and TRBJ1-4, with D unclear. This CDR3 has 15 residues. Germline V gene data show CDR1 as SGHAT and CDR2 as FQNNGV. The CDR3 loop reads CTSSTRPATNEKLLF. The CDR3 coding sequence is TGTACCAGCAGCACGAGGCCCGCAACTAATGAAAAACTGCTTTTT.

The genes are TRBV6-1 and TRBJ2-7, with a tentative D call TRBD2 (5 bases). V lost 8 bases and J 0 bases, leaving 17 bases between the germline ends. The germline V gene has CDR1 MNHNS and CDR2 SASEGT. CDR3 length equals 15 residues. The CDR3 reads CASPGWAKSSYEQYF. As DNA, the CDR3 is TGTGCCAGCCCGGGGTGGGCCAAGAGCTCCTACGAGCAGTACTTC.